This is a list of T cell receptor beta chains from one sample in a study of T cell changes during pregnancy in multiple sclerosis. The protocol was immunoSEQ multiplex PCR, while the TCRdb copy is restricted to in-frame clones and leaves out a portion. This sample carries about 68,000 clones, 90% of them seen once, and the ten largest clones take 1.4% to 1.5%. This specimen was peripheral blood, taken in the third trimester of pregnancy. These receptors were collected from a female donor with multiple sclerosis, enrolled in a pregnancy study. CDR3s include the opening cysteine and the closing phenylalanine or tryptophan. Fields, in order: J gene, V gene, CDR3 protein.

TRBJ2-1 TRBV11-3 CASSLGAGLYNEQFF
TRBJ1-5 TRBV7-9 CASSQEDRQTQHF
TRBJ1-1 TRBV7-9 CASTWGGNTEAFF
TRBJ1-1 TRBV11-2 CASRSLRDRGSGAFF
TRBJ1-6 TRBV4-3 CASSQEPASSSYNSPLHF
TRBJ2-3 TRBV10-3 CAITGGGTDTQYF
TRBJ2-7 TRBV5-6 CASSAQGYEQYF
TRBJ2-7 TRBV10-1 CASSPRQGSSYEQYF
TRBJ2-5 TRBV27 CASSSRLTGGQETQYF
TRBJ1-5 TRBV19 CASSIDGRAFSNQPQHF
TRBJ1-1 TRBV7-3 CASSPSLGVEAFF
TRBJ2-1 TRBV5-1 CASSLGGLAGGPRNEQFF
TRBJ2-7 TRBV5-6 CASSLGTGYEQYF
TRBJ2-1 TRBV29-1 CSAMTGGEDSEQFF
TRBJ2-1 TRBV18 CASSPLLNEQFF
TRBJ1-2 TRBV30 CAWSRQGGYGYTF
TRBJ1-5 TRBV28 CASSPYRGGNQPQHF
TRBJ1-5 TRBV5-6 CASSPLPGGAQHF
TRBJ2-3 TRBV7-2 CASSLVYGGVGTDTQYF
TRBJ2-3 TRBV2 CASRGDPLDTQYF
TRBJ1-2 TRBV19 CASRTGDGYTF
TRBJ1-1 TRBV7-9 CASSFGEIGTEAFF
TRBJ1-5 TRBV7-2 CASSLGQGASAQHF
TRBJ1-1 TRBV27 CASSPLVGGTEAFF
TRBJ2-5 TRBV5-4 CASSVDVQGETQYF
TRBJ2-7 TRBV27 CASSLAKRDFYYEQYF
TRBJ2-1 TRBV6-1 CASSERATGGYNEQFF
TRBJ1-6 TRBV6-5 CASSYTGGPLHF
TRBJ2-2 TRBV5-1 CASREGQGMDGELFF
TRBJ1-2 TRBV27 CASSPRGYGYTF
TRBJ1-1 TRBV10-3 CASSGRQTGGTEAFF
TRBJ2-6 TRBV29-1 CSVRGDRSGANVLTF
TRBJ1-1 TRBV27 CASSSSITGGAFEAFF
TRBJ2-7 TRBV13 CASRIAGASYEQYF
TRBJ2-7 TRBV19 CASSMSRTPSYEQYF
TRBJ2-7 TRBV7-9 CASSPLTPSYEQYF
TRBJ1-1 TRBV4-1 CASSQEFGVGNTEAFF
TRBJ2-1 TRBV5-6 CASSLQGPKRFF
TRBJ1-2 TRBV5-1 CASSPTGGQGYGYTF
TRBJ2-3 TRBV6-5 CASRRDRDLTDTQYF
TRBJ2-1 TRBV11-1 CASRLAGVVEQFF
TRBJ1-3 TRBV19 CASSRQGARGLGNTIYF
NA TRBV11-2 CASREGLSYEQYF
TRBJ1-5 TRBV2 CASSVRADDYQPQHF
TRBJ1-5 TRBV27 CASSLRGYRVGGQPQHF
TRBJ1-5 TRBV15 CATSRDPLNQPQHF
TRBJ2-1 TRBV5-1 CASSFFYIQREGRPEQFF
TRBJ2-1 TRBV6-4 CASSDSIGVNEQFF
TRBJ2-7 TRBV6-5 CASAVDRGFSYEQYF
TRBJ1-1 TRBV14 CASSQVQGGRLLNTEAFF